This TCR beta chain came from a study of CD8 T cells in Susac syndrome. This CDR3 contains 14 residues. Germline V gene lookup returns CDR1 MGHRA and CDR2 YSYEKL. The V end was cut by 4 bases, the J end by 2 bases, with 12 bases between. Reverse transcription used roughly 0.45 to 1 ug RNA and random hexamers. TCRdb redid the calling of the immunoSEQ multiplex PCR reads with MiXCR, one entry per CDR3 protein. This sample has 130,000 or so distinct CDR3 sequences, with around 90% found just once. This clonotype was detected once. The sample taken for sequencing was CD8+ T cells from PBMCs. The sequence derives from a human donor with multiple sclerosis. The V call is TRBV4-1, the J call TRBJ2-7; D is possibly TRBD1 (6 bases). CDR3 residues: CASSLPGQTYEQYF. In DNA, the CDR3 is TGCGCCAGCAGCCTACCGGGACAAACCTACGAGCAGTACTTC.